These 20 T cell receptor beta chains were all obtained from the same sample, sequenced in a study of response to subunit inactivated influenza vaccine. TCRdb passed the RT-PCR reads through MiXCR, listing each CDR3 protein once. The table shows 700,000 to 800,000 distinct CDR3 sequences, with about 18% occurring only once. Sequenced here: PBMCs from blood, sampled approximately 5 days after vaccination. The receptors originated from a man aged 45 to 65 who received an inactivated influenza vaccine.

Only a few counts were recorded for this clonotype. V and J are TRBV9 and TRBJ2-2, with 9 bases aligning to TRBD1. Germline V gene lookup returns CDR1 SGDLS and CDR2 YYNGEE. V gave up 4 bases and J gave up 8 bases; unmatched junction bases: 9. The CDR3 runs 15 residues. The CDR3 coding sequence is TGTGCCAGCAGCAATAAGGGACAGGGAGCGGGGGAGCTGTTTTTT. This translates into CASSNKGQGAGELFF.

The rearrangement links TRBV6-1 to TRBJ1-2; 9 bases fit TRBD1. This CDR3 is 14 amino acids long. Germline CDR1 MNHNS, CDR2 SASEGT. The V segment lost 6 bases and the J segment 7 bases; nucleotides outside the gene matches: 9. CDR3 in amino acids: CASSPDRGISGYTF. CDR3 DNA sequence: TGTGCCAGCAGCCCGGACAGGGGAATCTCTGGCTACACCTTC.

The chain combines TRBV7-9 with TRBJ2-7; 7 bases agree with TRBD1. The germline gives CDR1 SEHNR, CDR2 FQNEAQ (reference sequence). Trimming removed 2 bases from V and 2 bases from J; junction bases left unmatched: 9. The CDR3 covers 16 residues. For the CDR3, the DNA is TGTGCCAGCAGCTTATTGTGGCAGGGGGTCACCTACGAGCAGTACTTC. It yields the protein CASSLLWQGVTYEQYF.

The genes are TRBV28 and TRBJ2-7; 10 positions agree with TRBD1. Germline V gene lookup returns CDR1 MDHEN and CDR2 SYDVKM. The CDR3 runs to 16 residues. With 5 bases clipped from V and 3 bases from J, the junction kept 10 bases outside the gene matches. This CDR3 is CASSTRTGGAFYEQYF. The CDR3 DNA sequence: TGTGCCAGCAGTACCCGGACAGGGGGAGCTTTCTACGAGCAGTACTTC. Variable domain in full (rest from reference TRBV28 and TRBJ2-7): DVKVTQSSRYLVKRTGEKVFLECVQDMDHENMFWYRQDPGLGLRLIYFSYDVKMKEKGDIPEGYSVSREKKERFSLILESASTNQTSMYLCASSTRTGGAFYEQYFGPGTRLTVT.

This clonotype was counted a few times. V is TRBV6-1 and J is TRBJ2-3, with TRBD2 as a possible D gene (6 bases). The CDR3 is 15 amino acids. Trimming took 2 bases from V and 6 from J, leaving 15 bases between them. The germline V gene has CDR1 MNHNS and CDR2 SASEGT. CDR3 nucleotides: TGTGCCAGCAGTGAAATCGGCGGGCGGGGCGATACGCAGTATTTT. This encodes CASSEIGGRGDTQYF.

The chain joins TRBV19 to TRBJ2-7, with D tentatively TRBD1 or TRBD2 (6 bases each). The V end lost 1 base, the J end lost 5 bases, and 12 bases lay between the germline ends. This CDR3 contains 14 residues. Germline V gene sequence: CDR1 LNHDA, CDR2 SQIVND (reference sequence). DNA for the CDR3: TGTGCCAGTAGTATAGGGGGGGCGTACAACGAGCAGTACTTC. The encoded protein is CASSIGGAYNEQYF.

V gene TRBV29-1 combines with J gene TRBJ1-1, with 11 bases matching TRBD1. The CDR3 has 16 residues. Germline CDR1 and CDR2: SQVTM and ANQGSEA. V was clipped by 7 bases and J by 4 bases; unmatched bases: 14. This CDR3 is CSAGQGARSWGTEAFF. Written as DNA, the CDR3 is TGCAGCGCAGGACAGGGGGCGCGGTCGTGGGGCACTGAAGCTTTCTTT.

The chain employs TRBV5-1 and TRBJ1-1, with D possibly being TRBD1 (5 bases). CDR3 length: 14 residues. The V end was cut by 0 bases, the J end by 6 bases, with 12 bases between. CDR1 and CDR2 from the germline V gene are SGHRS and YFSETQ. Here the CDR3 reads CASSLVQGGPEAFF. DNA of the CDR3: TGCGCCAGCAGCTTGGTTCAGGGAGGACCTGAAGCTTTCTTT.

The rearrangement uses TRBV20-1 and TRBJ1-4; D possibly corresponds to TRBD1 (6 bases). CDR3 length: 13 residues. The V and J ends lost 3 bases and 8 bases respectively, with 13 bases between them. Looked up from germline, CDR1 is DFQATT and CDR2 is SNEGSKA (reference sequence). The CDR3 DNA reads TGCAGTGCTAGGACCGGGACACAGGAAAAACTGTTTTTT. It codes for CSARTGTQEKLFF.

The V gene is TRBV7-8, the J gene TRBJ2-5; the D is unclear. CDR3 length equals 15 residues. The V gene's germline CDR1 is SGHVS and CDR2 FQNEAQ. V shed 5 bases and J shed 5 bases, with 18 bases lying between them. The DNA of the CDR3 is TGTGCCAGCAGCCGGCCGATGCGGATCGCGGAGACCCAGTACTTC. Amino acid sequence: CASSRPMRIAETQYF.

This clonotype has a count of ten or more. The chain employs TRBV12-3 or TRBV12-4 and TRBJ2-5; 7 bases match TRBD2. This CDR3 contains 13 residues. The ends lost 10 bases at V and 2 bases at J; junction bases unmatched: 7. CDR3 sequence: CATSRAGQETQYF. In DNA form, the CDR3 reads TGTGCCACCAGCAGAGCGGGACAAGAGACCCAGTACTTC.

This clonotype was counted only a few times. The rearrangement uses TRBV10-3 and TRBJ1-2, with 7 bases that match TRBD1. The ends lost 4 bases at V and 4 bases at J; junction bases unmatched: 3. CDR3 length: 13 amino acids. Germline V CDR1 and CDR2: ENHRY, SYGVKD. The CDR3 loop reads CAISGGQVYGYTF. CDR3 in DNA: TGTGCCATCAGTGGCGGACAGGTCTATGGCTACACCTTC.

The chain combines TRBV4-3 with TRBJ2-2, with D tentatively TRBD2 (5 bases). CDR1 LGHNA and CDR2 YSLEER come from the germline V gene. This CDR3 spans 14 amino acids. V gave up 4 bases and J gave up 6 bases, with 12 bases separating them. The DNA of the CDR3 is TGCGCCAGCAGCCCCCGGGCTAGCTCCGGGGAGCTGTTTTTT. It translates to CASSPRASSGELFF.

J is TRBJ2-7 and V is TRBV7-6, with a weak D call TRBD1 (5 bases). Germline CDR1 and CDR2: SGHVS and FNYEAQ. This CDR3 spans 15 amino acids. The germline V and J ends were trimmed by 1 base and 0 bases, with 10 bases remaining between them. The CDR3 DNA sequence: TGTGCCAGCAGCTTAGGGACATTCCGCTCCTACGAGCAGTACTTC. This encodes CASSLGTFRSYEQYF.

The chain is built from TRBV20-1 and TRBJ2-3; perhaps TRBD2 as D (6 bases). Germline loops: CDR1 DFQATT, CDR2 SNEGSKA (reference sequence). The CDR3 covers 16 residues. V was pared by 5 bases and J by 3 bases, with 21 bases between. The CDR3 DNA reads TGCAGTGCTCGATCTATTCCGGGAGTCAGGACAGATACGCAGTATTTT. It yields the protein CSARSIPGVRTDTQYF.

This clonotype was observed at least ten times. The CDR3 sequence: CASSLDAYNEQFF. For the CDR3, the DNA is TGTGCCAGCAGCTTAGATGCCTACAATGAGCAGTTCTTC. The chain recombines TRBV11-2 with TRBJ2-1; no clear D gene. Germline loops: CDR1 SGHAT, CDR2 FQNNGV. This CDR3 region has 13 residues. Trimming shortened V by 0 bases and J by 2 bases, and 2 bases separated the two germline ends.

This clonotype has a handful of counts. The chain uses TRBV6-1 and TRBJ1-2; no clear D gene. The CDR3 contains 13 residues. CDR1 and CDR2 from the germline V gene are MNHNS and SASEGT. V lost 2 bases, J lost 2 bases, and 6 bases lay in between. As DNA, the CDR3 is TGTGCCAGCAGTGAATCCAGGAACTATGGCTACACCTTC. Translating it yields CASSESRNYGYTF.

This rearrangement joins TRBV9 to TRBJ2-5; 7 positions match TRBD1. Germline CDR1 reads SGDLS; CDR2 reads YYNGEE. CDR3 length: 14 amino acids. V lost 3 bases and J lost 4; bases outside the gene matches: 6. In DNA form, the CDR3 reads TGTGCCAGCAGCGCGTCAGGGGGATTAGAGACCCAGTACTTC. It specifies CASSASGGLETQYF.

This clonotype was recorded a few times. The chain's CDR3 is CASSQAPVSGANVLTF. DNA for the CDR3: TGCGCCAGCAGCCAAGCCCCGGTCTCTGGGGCCAACGTCCTGACTTTC. This chain joins TRBV4-3 and TRBJ2-6; D remains ambiguous. The V end lost 1 base, the J end lost 0 bases, and 7 bases lay between the germline ends. The CDR3 loop spans 16 amino acids. Germline V gene data show CDR1 as LGHNA and CDR2 as YSLEER.

This clonotype was picked up a small number of times. V is TRBV29-1 and J is TRBJ2-1, with D possibly being TRBD2 (6 bases). The CDR3 totals 16 residues. CDR1 and CDR2 from the germline V gene are SQVTM and ANQGSEA. V was shortened by 0 bases and J by 0 bases, with 12 bases between the two germline ends. The CDR3 sequence is CSVEDHAAGSYNEQFF. The CDR3 DNA sequence: TGCAGCGTTGAAGATCACGCAGCGGGCTCCTACAATGAGCAGTTCTTC.